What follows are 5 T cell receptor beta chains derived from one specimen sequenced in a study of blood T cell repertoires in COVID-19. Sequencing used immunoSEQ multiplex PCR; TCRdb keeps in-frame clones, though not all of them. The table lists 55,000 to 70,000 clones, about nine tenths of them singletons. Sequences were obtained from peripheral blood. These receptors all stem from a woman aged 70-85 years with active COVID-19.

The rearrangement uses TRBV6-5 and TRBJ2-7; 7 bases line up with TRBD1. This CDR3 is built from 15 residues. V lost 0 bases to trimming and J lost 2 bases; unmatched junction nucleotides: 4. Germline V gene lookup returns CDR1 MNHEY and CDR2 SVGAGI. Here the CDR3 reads CASSYSNGQAYEQYF. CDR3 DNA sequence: TGTGCCAGCAGTTACTCGAACGGACAGGCCTACGAGCAGTACTTC.

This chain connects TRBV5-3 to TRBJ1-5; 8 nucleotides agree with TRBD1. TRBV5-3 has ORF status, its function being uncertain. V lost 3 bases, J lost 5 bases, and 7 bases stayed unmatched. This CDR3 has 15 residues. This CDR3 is CARSYGTGHYQPQHF. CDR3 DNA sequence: TGTGCCAGAAGCTATGGGACAGGACACTATCAGCCCCAGCATTTT.

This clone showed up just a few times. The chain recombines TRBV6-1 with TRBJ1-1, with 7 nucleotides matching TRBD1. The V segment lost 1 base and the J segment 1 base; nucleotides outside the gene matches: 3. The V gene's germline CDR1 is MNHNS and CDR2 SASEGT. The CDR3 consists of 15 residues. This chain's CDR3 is CASSEVRTGNTEAFF. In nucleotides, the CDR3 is TGTGCCAGCAGTGAAGTCCGGACAGGGAACACTGAAGCTTTCTTT.

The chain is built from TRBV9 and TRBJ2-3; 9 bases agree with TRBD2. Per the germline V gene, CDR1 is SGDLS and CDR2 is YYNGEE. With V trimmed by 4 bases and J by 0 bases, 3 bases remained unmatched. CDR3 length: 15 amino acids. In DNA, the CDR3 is TGTGCCAGCAGCCCGCTAGCGGGGAGCACAGATACGCAGTATTTT. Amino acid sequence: CASSPLAGSTDTQYF.

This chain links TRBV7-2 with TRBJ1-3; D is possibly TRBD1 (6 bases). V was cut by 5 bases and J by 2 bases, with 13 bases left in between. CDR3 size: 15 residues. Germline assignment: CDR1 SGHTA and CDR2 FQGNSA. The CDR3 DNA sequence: TGTGCCAGCAGCCCTACAGGGTCCCCTGGAAACACCATATATTTT. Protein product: CASSPTGSPGNTIYF.